The 10 T cell receptor beta chains presented below share a single source sample, sequenced in a study of T cell responses to AZD1222 COVID-19 vaccine. This table comes from immunoSEQ multiplex PCR, and its TCRdb copy is limited to in-frame clones, with some not included. The top ten hold approximately 3% of the sample, which has some 120,000 clones, around nine tenths seen once. The sequencing here drew on peripheral blood, taken on day 0 of AZD1222 vaccination. The receptors were gathered from an adult in good health.

The CDR3 reads CASSVALGSFYEQYF. The CDR3 bases are TGTGCCAGCAGCGTAGCTTTGGGCTCTTTCTACGAGCAGTACTTC. The chain couples TRBV9 to TRBJ2-7, with unresolved D. The CDR3 extends over 15 amino acids. CDR1 SGDLS and CDR2 YYNGEE come from the germline V gene. V lost 0 bases and J 3 bases, leaving 13 bases between the germline ends.

The chain has TRBV7-9 and TRBJ1-2; 7 bases map to TRBD1. J was trimmed by 2 bases and V by 6 bases; bases with no gene match: 15. CDR1 and CDR2 from the germline V gene are SEHNR and FQNEAQ (reference sequence). The CDR3 loop spans 17 amino acids. CDR3 in amino acids: CASSPLEGQPPNYGYTF. For the CDR3, the DNA is TGTGCCAGCAGTCCACTTGAGGGACAGCCTCCCAACTATGGCTACACCTTC.

The rearrangement links TRBV5-1 to TRBJ2-2; D not certain. V was pared by 3 bases and J by 3 bases, with 6 bases between. Germline-derived CDR1 and CDR2 are SGHRS and YFSETQ. The length of the CDR3 is 13 residues. Written as DNA, the CDR3 is TGCGCCAGCAGCTCCGGATACACCGGGGAGCTGTTTTTT. It encodes CASSSGYTGELFF.

J is TRBJ2-7 and V is TRBV7-2; TRBD1 matches 10 bases. With V trimmed by 4 bases and J by 6 bases, 6 bases remained unmatched. The CDR3 totals 14 residues. Looked up from germline, CDR1 is SGHTA and CDR2 is FQGNSA. The CDR3 DNA sequence: TGTGCCAGCAGCTCCCGGGACAGGGGTGCCGAGCAGTACTTC. As protein: CASSSRDRGAEQYF.

The chain combines TRBV12-3 or TRBV12-4 with TRBJ1-2; no firm D call. The length of the CDR3 is 12 residues. Trimming removed 4 bases at V and 7 bases at J, with 10 bases between. The CDR3: CASSSAGSGYTF. Written as DNA, the CDR3 is TGTGCCAGCAGTTCCGCCGGTTCTGGCTACACCTTC.

This clone was detected only a few times. The rearrangement links TRBV12-5 to TRBJ2-1; 11 bases line up with TRBD2. Germline loops: CDR1 LGHNT, CDR2 FRNRAP. Germline trimming cut 5 bases from V and 8 bases from J; bases unmatched to any gene: 5. The CDR3 contains 14 residues. The DNA for the CDR3 is TGTGCTAGTGGTATTAGCGGGAGGGCGCATGAGCAGTTCTTC. This codes for CASGISGRAHEQFF.

V usage is TRBV7-9 and J usage is TRBJ2-1; 12 bases match TRBD2. The germline V gene has CDR1 SEHNR and CDR2 FQNEAQ (reference sequence). With V trimmed by 4 bases and J by 13 bases, 11 bases remained unmatched. The CDR3 runs to 15 residues. The CDR3 protein is CASSSGLAGPQSQFF. CDR3 DNA sequence: TGTGCCAGCAGCTCCGGACTAGCGGGACCCCAAAGTCAGTTCTTC.

The chain has TRBV5-1 and TRBJ1-2; no clear D. This CDR3 spans 14 amino acids. Trimming shortened V by 2 bases and J by 2 bases, and 10 bases separated the two germline ends. The germline gives CDR1 SGHRS, CDR2 YFSETQ. This chain's CDR3 is CASSLESPNYGYTF. The CDR3 nucleotides read TGCGCCAGCAGCTTAGAAAGCCCCAACTATGGCTACACCTTC.

This clone was seen only once. This CDR3 reads CASRSTLYGGYYGYTF. DNA for the CDR3: TGTGCCAGCAGGTCGACGCTCTACGGGGGATACTATGGCTACACCTTC. This chain joins TRBV7-9 and TRBJ1-2, with D possibly being TRBD1 (5 bases). The germline gives CDR1 SEHNR, CDR2 FQNEAQ (reference sequence). The CDR3 sequence is 16 residues long. Trimming removed 6 bases at V and 3 bases at J, with 20 bases between.

J is TRBJ2-3 and V is TRBV6-4; TRBD2 matches at 9 bases. V was clipped by 6 bases and J by 3 bases; unmatched bases: 7. Germline V lookup: CDR1 MRHNA, CDR2 SNTAGT. CDR3 length equals 15 residues. The CDR3 bases are TGTGCCAGCAGCGTAGCGGGAGACGGGACAGATACGCAGTATTTT. It is translated as CASSVAGDGTDTQYF.